What follows describes a single T cell receptor beta chain. TCRdb keeps only in-frame clones here, not all; method: immunoSEQ multiplex PCR. In the table there are 75,000 to 95,000 clones, around 94% of which are singletons. This sample was included in a study of technical replicates of blood from a handful of donors. The CDR3 is 14 residues long. Trimming at V came to 6 bases and at J to 2 bases, leaving 6 bases not matched to a gene. From germline, CDR1 is MNHEY and CDR2 SMNVEV (reference sequence). The receptor's source is a human donor in good health. This sequence joins TRBV27 and TRBJ2-7; TRBD2 matches at 8 bases. Sequencing was carried out using T cells isolated from PBMCs. CDR3 bases: TGTGCCAGCAGACAGACTAGCGCGGCCTACGAGCAGTACTTC. Translated, it gives CASRQTSAAYEQYF.